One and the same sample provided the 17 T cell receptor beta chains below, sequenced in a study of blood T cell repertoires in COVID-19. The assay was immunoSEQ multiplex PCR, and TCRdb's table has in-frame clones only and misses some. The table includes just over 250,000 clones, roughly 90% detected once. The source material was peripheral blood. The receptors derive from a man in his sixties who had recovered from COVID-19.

CDR3 amino acids: CASSEEGIGNQPQHF. The DNA of the CDR3 is TGTGCCAGCAGTGAGGAGGGAATCGGCAATCAGCCCCAGCATTTT. V gene TRBV2 combines with J gene TRBJ1-5; D remains unclear. V dropped 3 bases and J dropped 2 bases, with 11 bases sitting between them. CDR1 SNHLY and CDR2 FYNNEI come from the germline V gene. The CDR3 is 15 amino acids.

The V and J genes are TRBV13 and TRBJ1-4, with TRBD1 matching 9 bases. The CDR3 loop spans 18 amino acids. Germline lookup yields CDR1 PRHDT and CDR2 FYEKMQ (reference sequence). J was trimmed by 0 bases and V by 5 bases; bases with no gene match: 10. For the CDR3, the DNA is TGTGCCAGCAGCCGCACGGGACAGGGACTTGCAACTAATGAAAAACTGTTTTTT. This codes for CASSRTGQGLATNEKLFF.

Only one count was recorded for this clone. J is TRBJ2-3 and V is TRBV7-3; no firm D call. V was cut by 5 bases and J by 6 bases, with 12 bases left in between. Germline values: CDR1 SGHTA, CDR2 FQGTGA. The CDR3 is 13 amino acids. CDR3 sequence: CASSPDLRDTQYF. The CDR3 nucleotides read TGTGCCAGCAGCCCAGACCTGAGGGATACGCAGTATTTT.

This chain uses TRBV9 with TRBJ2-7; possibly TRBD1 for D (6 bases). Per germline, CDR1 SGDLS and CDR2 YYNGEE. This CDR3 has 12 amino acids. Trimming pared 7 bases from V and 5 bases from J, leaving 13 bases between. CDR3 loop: CASLKGVDEQYF. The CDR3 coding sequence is TGTGCCAGCCTTAAGGGGGTCGACGAGCAGTACTTC.

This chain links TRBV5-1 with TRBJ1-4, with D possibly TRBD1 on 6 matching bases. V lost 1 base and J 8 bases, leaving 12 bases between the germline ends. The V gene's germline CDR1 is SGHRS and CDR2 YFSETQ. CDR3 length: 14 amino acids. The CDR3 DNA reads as TGCGCCAGCAGCTTGTTCAGGGGCGAAGAAAAACTGTTTTTT. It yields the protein CASSLFRGEEKLFF.

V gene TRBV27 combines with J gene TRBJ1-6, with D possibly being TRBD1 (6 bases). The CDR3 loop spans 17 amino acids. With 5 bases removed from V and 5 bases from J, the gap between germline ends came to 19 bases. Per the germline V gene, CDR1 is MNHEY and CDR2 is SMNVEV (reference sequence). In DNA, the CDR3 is TGTGCCAGCAGTCCCGGTAAAGGGGGGGCCCATAATTCACCCCTCCACTTT. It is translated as CASSPGKGGAHNSPLHF.

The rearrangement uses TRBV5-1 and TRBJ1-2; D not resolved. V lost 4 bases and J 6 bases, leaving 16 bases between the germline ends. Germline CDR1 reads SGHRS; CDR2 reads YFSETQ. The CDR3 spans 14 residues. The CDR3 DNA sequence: TGCGCCAGCAGCCCTATCCCAGTCCGGGATGGCTACACCTTC. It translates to CASSPIPVRDGYTF.

Here the CDR3 reads CASSRHLGDEQYF. The CDR3, as DNA: TGTGCCAGCAGCCGCCATTTAGGGGACGAGCAGTACTTC. The chain employs TRBV14 and TRBJ2-7; tentatively, D is TRBD1 (5 bases). V dropped 4 bases and J dropped 5 bases, with 12 bases sitting between them. Germline V gene data show CDR1 as SGHDN and CDR2 as FVKESK. The CDR3 has 13 residues.

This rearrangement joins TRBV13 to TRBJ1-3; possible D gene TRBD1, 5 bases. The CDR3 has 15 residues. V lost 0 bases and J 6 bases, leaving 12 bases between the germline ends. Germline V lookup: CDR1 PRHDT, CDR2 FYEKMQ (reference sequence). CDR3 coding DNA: TGTGCCAGCAGCTTAGGCAGGGTAGATGAAAACACCATATATTTT. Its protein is CASSLGRVDENTIYF. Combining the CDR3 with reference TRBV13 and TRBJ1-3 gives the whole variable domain AAGVIQSPRHLIKEKRETATLKCYPIPRHDTVYWYQQGPGQDPQFLISFYEKMQSDKGSIPDRFSAQQFSDYHSELNMSSLELGDSALYFCASSLGRVDENTIYFGEGSWLTVV.

The CDR3, as DNA: TGTGCCAGCAGCTGGGACAGGGGACCGAACGAGCAGTACTTC. This sequence encodes CASSWDRGPNEQYF. This rearrangement joins TRBV6-5 to TRBJ2-7, with 10 bases lining up with TRBD1. This CDR3 comprises 14 residues. Germline V gene sequence: CDR1 MNHEY, CDR2 SVGAGI. The trim removed 6 bases at V and 5 bases at J, leaving 7 bases unmatched.

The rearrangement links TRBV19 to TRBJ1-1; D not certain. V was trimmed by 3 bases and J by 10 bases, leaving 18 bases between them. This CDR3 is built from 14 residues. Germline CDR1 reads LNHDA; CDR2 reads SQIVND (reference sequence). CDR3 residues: CASSIISGRFGAFF. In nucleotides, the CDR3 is TGTGCCAGTAGTATTATTTCGGGGAGGTTTGGAGCTTTCTTT.

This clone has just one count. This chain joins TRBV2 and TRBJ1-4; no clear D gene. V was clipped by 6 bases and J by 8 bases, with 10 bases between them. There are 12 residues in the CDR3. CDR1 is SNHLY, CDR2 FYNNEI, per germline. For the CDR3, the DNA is TGTGCCAGCAGCAAAAATGTGGAAAAACTGTTTTTT. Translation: CASSKNVEKLFF.

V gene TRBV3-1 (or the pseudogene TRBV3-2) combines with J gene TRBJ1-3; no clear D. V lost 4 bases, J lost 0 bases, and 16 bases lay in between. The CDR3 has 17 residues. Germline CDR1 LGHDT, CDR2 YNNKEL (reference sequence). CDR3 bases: TGTGCCAGCAGCCGCCACGGAGCCACCCTCTCTGGAAACACCATATATTTT. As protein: CASSRHGATLSGNTIYF.

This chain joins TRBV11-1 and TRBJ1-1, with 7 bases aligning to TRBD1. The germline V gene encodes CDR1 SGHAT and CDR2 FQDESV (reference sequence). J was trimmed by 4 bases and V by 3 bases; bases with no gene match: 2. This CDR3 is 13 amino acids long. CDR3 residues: CASSFRTGTEAFF. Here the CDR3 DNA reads TGTGCCAGCAGCTTCCGGACAGGCACTGAAGCTTTCTTT.

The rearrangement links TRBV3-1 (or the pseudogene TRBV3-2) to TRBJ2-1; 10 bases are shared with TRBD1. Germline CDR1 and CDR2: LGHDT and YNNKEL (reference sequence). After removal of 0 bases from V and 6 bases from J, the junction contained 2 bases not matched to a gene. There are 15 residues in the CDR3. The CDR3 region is CASSQEGQGSNEQFF. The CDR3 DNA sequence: TGTGCCAGCAGCCAAGAGGGACAGGGGAGCAATGAGCAGTTCTTC.

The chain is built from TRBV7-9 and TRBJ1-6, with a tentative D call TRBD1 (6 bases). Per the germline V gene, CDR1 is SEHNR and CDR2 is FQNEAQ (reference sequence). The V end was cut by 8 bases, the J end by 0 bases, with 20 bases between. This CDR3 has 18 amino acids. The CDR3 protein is CASAPKIQGSSYNSPLHF. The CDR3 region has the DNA TGTGCCAGCGCCCCTAAAATACAGGGAAGCTCCTATAATTCACCCCTCCACTTT.

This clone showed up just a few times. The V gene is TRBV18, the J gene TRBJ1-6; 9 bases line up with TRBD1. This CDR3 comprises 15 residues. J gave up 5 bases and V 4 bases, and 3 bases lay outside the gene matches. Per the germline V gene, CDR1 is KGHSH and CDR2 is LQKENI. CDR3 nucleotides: TGTGCCAGCTCACAAGGACAGGGGAATAATTCACCCCTCCACTTT. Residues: CASSQGQGNNSPLHF.